This TCR beta chain was recorded in a study of technical replicates of blood from a handful of donors (TCRdb year 2017). The library was generated by the immunoSEQ multiplex PCR assay. TCRdb retrieved this table from immuneACCESS and kept in-frame rearrangements only. Not all clones are present; in checked studies, unresolved V genes account for under half, and no reason is known for the remainder. Within this sample are about 82,000 clones, with approximately 94% of them counted one time only. Jointly, the top ten make up 0.39% of the sample. The germline V gene (reference sequence) provides CDR1 MNHEY and CDR2 SMNVEV. The V and J ends are trimmed by 0 bases and 0 bases, leaving 9 bases between them. Including the terminal cysteine and phenylalanine, the CDR3 comprises 17 residues. The DNA shown is the 51-base CDR3, in frame from base 1. In the case of this clone: Its target antigen remains unknown. Per-base qualities were not stored, and no clone one base away is much larger.

The sequence derives from a human donor in good health. Material: T cells isolated from PBMCs. The V and J genes are TRBV27 and TRBJ2-6, and the D gene may be TRBD1, 5 bases matching. The nucleotide sequence reads TGTGCCAGCAGTTTATCAGGACAAGGCTCTGGGGCCAACGTCCTGACTTTC. Its translation is CASSLSGQGSGANVLTF.